One sample yielded the 20 T cell receptor beta chains listed below, sequenced in a study of monozygotic twins with inflammatory bowel disease. After re-calling the 5' RACE reads, TCRdb lists one entry per CDR3 protein, DNA absent. Its table records a few hundred thousand distinct CDR3 sequences. Input material: blood. These receptor sequences come from a human donor with ulcerative colitis or Crohn's disease, or a healthy co-twin of an affected twin (not recorded which).

The gene calls are TRBV6-5 and TRBJ2-2; TCRdb names TRBD1, which stays unverified in the absence of DNA. Per the germline V gene, CDR1 is MNHEY and CDR2 is SVGAGI. The CDR3 totals 15 residues. The CDR3 sequence: CASSYPGQNTGELFF.

The CDR3 protein is CASMVAGGREKLFF. The chain recombines TRBV28 with TRBJ1-4; without DNA, the TCRdb call of TRBD1 cannot be checked. The germline CDR1 and CDR2 sequences are MDHEN and SYDVKM. This CDR3 contains 14 residues.

The V call is TRBV20-1, the J call TRBJ2-7; with no DNA, the TCRdb D assignment of TRBD1 cannot be verified. Per the germline V gene, CDR1 is DFQATT and CDR2 is SNEGSKA (reference sequence). The CDR3 contains 14 residues. The CDR3 spells CSAGVGTGGYEQYF.

This rearrangement joins TRBV7-9 to TRBJ2-5; as DNA is missing, the TRBD1 call by TCRdb cannot be tested. The CDR3 spans 15 residues. Germline values: CDR1 SEHNR, CDR2 FQNEAQ (reference sequence). The CDR3 is CASSAGAVVQETQYF.

J is TRBJ2-1 and V is TRBV28. CDR1 and CDR2 (germline): MDHEN, SYDVKM. The CDR3 runs 15 residues. CDR3 amino acids: CASSWVALNYNEQFF.

CDR3 in amino acids: CASSFGLSSYNEQFF. The genes are TRBV5-5 and TRBJ2-1. Per the germline V gene, CDR1 is SGHKS and CDR2 is YYEKEE (reference sequence). CDR3 length equals 15 residues.

The gene calls are TRBV9 and TRBJ2-7; the TCRdb D gene call, TRBD1, has no DNA to confirm it. The CDR3 extends over 16 amino acids. Germline V gene sequence: CDR1 SGDLS, CDR2 YYNGEE. This CDR3 reads CASSVDQGLMVNEQYF.

The V and J genes are TRBV12-3 or TRBV12-4 and TRBJ1-3. This CDR3 has 11 residues. CDR3 protein: CASSLSRTIYF.

The chain is built from TRBV20-1 and TRBJ2-7; TCRdb's D call of TRBD2 is untestable without DNA. Germline values: CDR1 DFQATT, CDR2 SNEGSKA (reference sequence). There are 16 residues in the CDR3. The CDR3: CSARDAGSGRAVEQYF.

V and J are TRBV19 and TRBJ2-1; with no DNA, the TCRdb D assignment of TRBD1 cannot be verified. The CDR3 has 14 amino acids. CDR1 is LNHDA and CDR2 is SQIVND in the germline V gene (reference sequence). Here the CDR3 reads CASRARTVNNEQFF.

The V gene is TRBV25-1, the J gene TRBJ2-6; checking the TCRdb D call of TRBD1 is not possible without DNA. Germline V CDR1 and CDR2: MGHDK, SYGVNS. The CDR3 totals 15 residues. CDR3 protein: CASTRGSSGANVLTF. Complete variable domain (other parts from reference TRBV25-1 and TRBJ2-6): EADIYQTPRYLVIGTGKKITLECSQTMGHDKMYWYQQDPGMELHLIHYSYGVNSTEKGDLSSESTVSRIRTEHFPLTLESARPSHTSQYLCASTRGSSGANVLTFGAGSRLTVL.

The chain links TRBV7-9 to TRBJ2-7. This CDR3 spans 15 amino acids. Germline loops: CDR1 SEHNR, CDR2 FQNEAQ (reference sequence). The chain's CDR3 is CASSLAGGTVGEQYF.

The chain combines TRBV19 with TRBJ1-2; the D call of TRBD1 rests on TCRdb alone, since no DNA is present to check it. The CDR3 covers 13 residues. Germline CDR1 is LNHDA and CDR2 is SQIVND (reference sequence). CDR3: CASTPDRLHGYTF.

This chain joins TRBV20-1 and TRBJ1-5; the D call from TCRdb, TRBD1, cannot be confirmed without DNA. Looked up from germline, CDR1 is DFQATT and CDR2 is SNEGSKA (reference sequence). The CDR3 spans 17 residues. The CDR3 region is CSASYPGPQTFNQPQHF.

The chain uses TRBV11-2 and TRBJ1-3. Germline values: CDR1 SGHAT, CDR2 FQNNGV. This CDR3 comprises 15 residues. The CDR3 is CASSHQSVSGNTIYF.

V gene TRBV5-5 combines with J gene TRBJ2-3; TCRdb's D gene call, TRBD2, goes unchecked for lack of DNA. Germline V gene data show CDR1 as SGHKS and CDR2 as YYEKEE (reference sequence). The CDR3 runs 17 residues. The CDR3 loop reads CASSYFTGTSGPDTQYF.

V is TRBV5-1 and J is TRBJ1-1; TCRdb indicates TRBD1, and absent DNA this call remains unverified. Germline CDR1 reads SGHRS; CDR2 reads YFSETQ. The CDR3 is 14 amino acids. CDR3 loop: CASSPTGGTAEAFF.

The V call is TRBV27, the J call TRBJ2-5. The germline CDR1 and CDR2 sequences are MNHEY and SMNVEV (reference sequence). The CDR3 contains 13 residues. The CDR3 loop is CASKLQSQETQYF.

V usage is TRBV24-1 and J usage is TRBJ2-2; the TRBD2 assignment by TCRdb is unverifiable without DNA. Looked up from germline, CDR1 is KGHDR and CDR2 is SFDVKD. The CDR3 has 18 residues. The CDR3 protein is CATSEADSGRAVTGELFF.

The rearrangement joins TRBV6-1 to TRBJ2-1; TCRdb's D call, TRBD2, is unchecked because there is no DNA. The CDR3 is 15 amino acids. The germline V gene encodes CDR1 MNHNS and CDR2 SASEGT. This chain's CDR3 is CASSPADNSYNEQFF.